This T cell receptor (beta chain) was captured in a study of T cells in Graves' hyperthyroidism and ophthalmopathy. Germline lookup yields CDR1 MDHEN and CDR2 SYDVKM. After removal of 5 bases from V and 5 bases from J, the junction contained 5 bases not matched to a gene. This CDR3 has 13 amino acids. Amplified TCR beta CDR3 regions came from RNA transcripts. HTBI primers drove first-round RT-PCR of the TCR CDR3. MiXCR, run by TCRdb on the multiplex PCR reads, gives a single entry per CDR3 protein. The sample lists roughly 550,000 distinct CDR3 sequences, 16% occurring once. This clonotype has at least ten counts.

The chain links TRBV28 to TRBJ1-2; 7 nucleotides align to TRBD1. Sample: blood. The source of this sequence is a woman aged 30 to 39 with Graves' ophthalmopathy. This CDR3 is CASSDRDGYGYTF. The CDR3 DNA sequence: TGTGCCAGCAGTGACAGGGATGGGTATGGCTACACCTTC.